This record concerns one T cell receptor (beta chain) sequence. The sample originates from a study of blood T cell repertoires in COVID-19. Study as a whole: Acute-phase and convalescent COVID-19 samples originated in the United States, Italy and Spain. T cells, B-cell-depleted T cells, or PBMCs provided the cDNA or gDNA that served as material.

Patients in Seattle were enrolled during active infection, then followed longitudinally. Study processing details: Nucleated cell number was recorded as an estimate derived from reference gene primer amplification. The table came from immunoSEQ multiplex PCR; TCRdb's copy has only in-frame clones and leaves some out. The DNA gave D and trimming, while V, J and clone size come from that table. The sample has about 180,000 clones; more than 75% are singletons. The CDR3 runs to 14 residues. V was pared by 5 bases and J by 3 bases, with 11 bases between. The V gene's germline CDR1 is MDHEN and CDR2 SYDVKM.

The chain is built from TRBV28 and TRBJ1-5, with a weak D call TRBD1 (6 bases). Sequencing input: peripheral blood. This clonotype was sampled from a person aged 65-85 years with COVID-19, enrolled during active disease. The CDR3 is CASSPQGYNQPQHF. Here the CDR3 DNA reads TGTGCCAGCAGTCCACAGGGCTACAATCAGCCCCAGCATTTT.